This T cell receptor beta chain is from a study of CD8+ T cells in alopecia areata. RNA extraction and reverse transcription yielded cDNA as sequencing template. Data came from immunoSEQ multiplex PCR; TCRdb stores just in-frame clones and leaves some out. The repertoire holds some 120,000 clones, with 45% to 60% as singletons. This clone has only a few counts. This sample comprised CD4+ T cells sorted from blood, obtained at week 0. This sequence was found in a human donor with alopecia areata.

For the CDR3, the DNA is TGCAGCGTTGGAACAGATACGCAGTATTTT. Protein sequence: CSVGTDTQYF. The V gene is TRBV29-1, the J gene TRBJ2-3; D is uncertain. CDR3 size: 10 residues. The germline V gene encodes CDR1 SQVTM and CDR2 ANQGSEA. The V end was cut by 4 bases, the J end by 3 bases, with 2 bases between.